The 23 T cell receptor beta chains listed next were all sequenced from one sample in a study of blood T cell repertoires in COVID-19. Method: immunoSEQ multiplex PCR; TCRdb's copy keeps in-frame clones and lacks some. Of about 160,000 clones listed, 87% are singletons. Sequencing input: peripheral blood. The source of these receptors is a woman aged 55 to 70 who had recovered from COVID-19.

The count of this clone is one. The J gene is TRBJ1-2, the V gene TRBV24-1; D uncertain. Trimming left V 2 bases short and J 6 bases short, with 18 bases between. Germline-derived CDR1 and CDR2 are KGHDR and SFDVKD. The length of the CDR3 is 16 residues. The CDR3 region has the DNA TGTGCCACCAGTGATTCCGGGTTTGGATGGCCGGATGGCTACACCTTC. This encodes CATSDSGFGWPDGYTF.

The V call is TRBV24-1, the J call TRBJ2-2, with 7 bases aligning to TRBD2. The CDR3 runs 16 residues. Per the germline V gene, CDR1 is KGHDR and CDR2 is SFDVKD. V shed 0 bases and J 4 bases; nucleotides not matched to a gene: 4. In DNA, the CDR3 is TGTGCCACCAGTGATTTGCAAGGCGGGGGCACCGGGGAGCTGTTTTTT. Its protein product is CATSDLQGGGTGELFF.

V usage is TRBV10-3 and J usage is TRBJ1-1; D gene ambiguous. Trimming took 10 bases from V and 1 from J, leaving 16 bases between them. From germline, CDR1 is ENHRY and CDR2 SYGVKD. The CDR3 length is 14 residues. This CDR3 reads CATCPGPRNTEAFF. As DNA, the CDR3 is TGTGCCACCTGCCCGGGTCCGAGGAACACTGAAGCTTTCTTT.

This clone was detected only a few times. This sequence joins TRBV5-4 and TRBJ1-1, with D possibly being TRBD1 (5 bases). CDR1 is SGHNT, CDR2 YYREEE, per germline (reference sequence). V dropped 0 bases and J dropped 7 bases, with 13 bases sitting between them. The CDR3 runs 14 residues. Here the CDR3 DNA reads TGTGCCAGCAGCTTGGCCGATGGGGCAGGTGAAGCTTTCTTT. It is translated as CASSLADGAGEAFF.

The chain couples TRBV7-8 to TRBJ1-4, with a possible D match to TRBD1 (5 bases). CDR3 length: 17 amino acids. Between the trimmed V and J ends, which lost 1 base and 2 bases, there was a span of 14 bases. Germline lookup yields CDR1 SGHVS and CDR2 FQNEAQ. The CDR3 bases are TGTGCCAGCAGCTTAGGGGGCCCGGTTTTTACTAATGAAAAACTGTTTTTT. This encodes CASSLGGPVFTNEKLFF.

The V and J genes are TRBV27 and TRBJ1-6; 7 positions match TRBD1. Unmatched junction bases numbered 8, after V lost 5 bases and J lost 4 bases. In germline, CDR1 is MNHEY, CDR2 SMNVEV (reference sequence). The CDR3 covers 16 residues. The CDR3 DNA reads TGTGCCAGCAGTCCATCCGGGACAGTTTATAATTCACCCCTCCACTTT. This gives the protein CASSPSGTVYNSPLHF.

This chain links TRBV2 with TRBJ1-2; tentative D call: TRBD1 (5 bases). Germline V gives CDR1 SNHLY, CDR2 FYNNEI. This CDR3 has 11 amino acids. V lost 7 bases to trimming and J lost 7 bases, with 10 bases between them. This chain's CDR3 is CASTWGGGYTF. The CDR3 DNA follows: TGTGCCAGCACTTGGGGGGGTGGCTACACCTTC.

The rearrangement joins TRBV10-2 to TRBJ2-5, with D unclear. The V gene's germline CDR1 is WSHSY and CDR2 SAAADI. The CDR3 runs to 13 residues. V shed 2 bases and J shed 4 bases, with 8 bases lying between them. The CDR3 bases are TGCGCCAGCAGTGAGCAGGCCCGAGAGACCCAGTACTTC. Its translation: CASSEQARETQYF.

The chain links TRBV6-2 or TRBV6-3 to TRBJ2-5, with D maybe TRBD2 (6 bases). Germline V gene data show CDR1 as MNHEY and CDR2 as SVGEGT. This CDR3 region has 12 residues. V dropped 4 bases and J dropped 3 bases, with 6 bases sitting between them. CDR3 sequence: CASSWGEETQYF. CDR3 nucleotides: TGTGCCAGCAGTTGGGGGGAAGAGACCCAGTACTTC.

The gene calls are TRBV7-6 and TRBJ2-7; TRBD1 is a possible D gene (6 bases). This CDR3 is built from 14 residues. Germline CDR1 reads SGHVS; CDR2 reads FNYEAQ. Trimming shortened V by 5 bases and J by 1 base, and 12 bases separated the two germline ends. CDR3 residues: CASSPPDRSYEQYF. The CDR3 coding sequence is TGTGCCAGCAGCCCCCCCGACAGGTCCTACGAGCAGTACTTC.

The CDR3 sequence: CAWSEGTGDYGYTF. The CDR3 DNA reads as TGTGCCTGGAGTGAGGGGACAGGGGACTATGGCTACACCTTC. V gene TRBV30 combines with J gene TRBJ1-2; TRBD1 agrees at 10 bases. V lost 1 base to trimming and J lost 3 bases; unmatched junction nucleotides: 2. The germline V gene has CDR1 GTSNPN and CDR2 SVGIG (reference sequence). The CDR3 is 14 amino acids.

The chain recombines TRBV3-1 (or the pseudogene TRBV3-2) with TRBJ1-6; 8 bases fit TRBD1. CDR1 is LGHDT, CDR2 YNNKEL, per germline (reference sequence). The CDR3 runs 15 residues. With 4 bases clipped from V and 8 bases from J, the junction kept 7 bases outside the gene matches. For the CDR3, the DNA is TGTGCCAGCAGCCCCCGAGACAGGGGAGATTCACCCCTCCACTTT. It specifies CASSPRDRGDSPLHF.

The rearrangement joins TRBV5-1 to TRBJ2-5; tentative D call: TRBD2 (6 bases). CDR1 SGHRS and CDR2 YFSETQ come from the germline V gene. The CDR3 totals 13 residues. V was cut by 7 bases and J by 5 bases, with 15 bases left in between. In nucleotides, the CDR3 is TGCGCCAGCTGTAGACCGGGGGAGGAGACCCAGTACTTC. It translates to CASCRPGEETQYF.

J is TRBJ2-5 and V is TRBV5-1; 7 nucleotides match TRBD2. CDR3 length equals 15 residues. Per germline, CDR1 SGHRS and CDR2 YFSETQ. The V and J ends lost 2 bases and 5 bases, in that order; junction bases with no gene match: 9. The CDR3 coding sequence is TGCGCCAGCAGCTTCGACGGACTAGGCTTGGAGACCCAGTACTTC. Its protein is CASSFDGLGLETQYF. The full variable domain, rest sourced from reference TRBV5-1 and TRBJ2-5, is KAGVTQTPRYLIKTRGQQVTLSCSPISGHRSVSWYQQTPGQGLQFLFEYFSETQRNKGNFPGRFSGRQFSNSRSEMNVSTLELGDSALYLCASSFDGLGLETQYFGPGTRLLVL.

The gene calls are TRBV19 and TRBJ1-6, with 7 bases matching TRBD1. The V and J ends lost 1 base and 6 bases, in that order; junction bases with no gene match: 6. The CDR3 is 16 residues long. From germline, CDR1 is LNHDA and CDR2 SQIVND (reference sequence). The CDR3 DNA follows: TGTGCCAGTAGTATAGCCTGGACAGGCCCTAATTCACCCCTCCACTTT. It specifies CASSIAWTGPNSPLHF.

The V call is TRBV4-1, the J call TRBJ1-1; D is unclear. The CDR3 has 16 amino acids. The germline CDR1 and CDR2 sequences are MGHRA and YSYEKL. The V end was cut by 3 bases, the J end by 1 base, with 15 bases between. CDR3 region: CASSHPIGRPNTEAFF. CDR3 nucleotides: TGCGCCAGCAGCCACCCCATCGGCAGGCCGAACACTGAAGCTTTCTTT.

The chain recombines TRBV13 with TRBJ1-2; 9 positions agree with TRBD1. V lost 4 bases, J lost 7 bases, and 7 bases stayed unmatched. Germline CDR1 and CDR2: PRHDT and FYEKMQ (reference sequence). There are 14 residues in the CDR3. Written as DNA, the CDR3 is TGTGCCAGCAGCTACGAACAGGGGGCAACTGGCTACACCTTC. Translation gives CASSYEQGATGYTF.

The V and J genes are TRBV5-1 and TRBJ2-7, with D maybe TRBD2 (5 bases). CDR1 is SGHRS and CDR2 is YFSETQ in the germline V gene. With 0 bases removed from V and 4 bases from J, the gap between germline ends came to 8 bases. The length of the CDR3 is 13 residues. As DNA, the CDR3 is TGCGCCAGCAGCTTGGGTTGGGAGTACGAGCAGTACTTC. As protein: CASSLGWEYEQYF. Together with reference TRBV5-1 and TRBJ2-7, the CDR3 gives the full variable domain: KAGVTQTPRYLIKTRGQQVTLSCSPISGHRSVSWYQQTPGQGLQFLFEYFSETQRNKGNFPGRFSGRQFSNSRSEMNVSTLELGDSALYLCASSLGWEYEQYFGPGTRLTVT.

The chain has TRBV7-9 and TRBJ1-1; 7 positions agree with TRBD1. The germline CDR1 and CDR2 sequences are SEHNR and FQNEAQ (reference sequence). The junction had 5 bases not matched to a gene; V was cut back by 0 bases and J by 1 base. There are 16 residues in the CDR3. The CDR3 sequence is CASSLADWTGNTEAFF. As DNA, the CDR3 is TGTGCCAGCAGCTTAGCGGATTGGACAGGGAACACTGAAGCTTTCTTT.

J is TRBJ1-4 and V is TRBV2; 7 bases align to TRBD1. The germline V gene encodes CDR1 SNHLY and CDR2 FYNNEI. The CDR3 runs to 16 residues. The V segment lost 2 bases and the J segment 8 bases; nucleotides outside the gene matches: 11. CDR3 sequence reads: CASSERRTGSNEKLFF. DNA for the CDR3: TGTGCCAGCAGTGAAAGGCGGACAGGAAGTAACGAAAAACTGTTTTTT. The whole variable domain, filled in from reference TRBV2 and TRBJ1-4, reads EPEVTQTPSHQVTQMGQEVILRCVPISNHLYFYWYRQILGQKVEFLVSFYNNEISEKSEIFDDQFSVERPDGSNFTLKIRSTKLEDSAMYFCASSERRTGSNEKLFFGSGTQLSVL.

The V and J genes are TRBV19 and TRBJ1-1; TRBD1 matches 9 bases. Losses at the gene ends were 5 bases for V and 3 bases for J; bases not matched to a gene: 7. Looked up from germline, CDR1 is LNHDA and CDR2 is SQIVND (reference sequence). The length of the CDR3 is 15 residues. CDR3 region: CASSRDRGVYTEAFF. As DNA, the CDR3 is TGTGCCAGTAGTCGTGACAGGGGGGTTTACACTGAAGCTTTCTTT.

The CDR3 sequence is CASSGPGAGVKDSPLHF. DNA for the CDR3: TGTGCCAGCAGTGGCCCCGGAGCAGGGGTAAAAGATTCACCCCTCCACTTT. This chain links TRBV2 with TRBJ1-6; D perhaps matches TRBD1 (6 bases). This CDR3 has 17 amino acids. The ends were cut back, 4 bases at V and 8 bases at J, with 21 bases in the middle. The V gene's germline CDR1 is SNHLY and CDR2 FYNNEI.

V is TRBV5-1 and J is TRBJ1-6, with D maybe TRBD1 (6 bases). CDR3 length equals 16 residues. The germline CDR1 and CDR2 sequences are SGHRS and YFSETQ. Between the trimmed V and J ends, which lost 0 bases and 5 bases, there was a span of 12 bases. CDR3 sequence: CASSLGRGGHNSPLHF. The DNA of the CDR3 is TGCGCCAGCAGCTTGGGGCGGGGGGGGCATAATTCACCCCTCCACTTT.